Below, one TCR beta chain is given with its context. The data originate from a study of control samples from healthy donors and cancer patients. Here immunoSEQ multiplex PCR was the method, and the copy in TCRdb shows in-frame clones only, minus some. The table records around 180,000 clones, 88% of them present only once. Sequencing was done on a sample of blood. The receptor comes from a woman between 25 and 40 years old in good health.

CDR3 residues: CASSTGTSGRPEYNEQFF. As DNA, the CDR3 is TGTGCCAGCAGCACGGGGACTAGCGGGAGGCCTGAATACAATGAGCAGTTCTTC. This chain links TRBV14 with TRBJ2-1; 15 positions match TRBD2. The CDR3 runs to 18 residues. V lost 5 bases and J lost 4; bases outside the gene matches: 9. The germline gives CDR1 SGHDN, CDR2 FVKESK.